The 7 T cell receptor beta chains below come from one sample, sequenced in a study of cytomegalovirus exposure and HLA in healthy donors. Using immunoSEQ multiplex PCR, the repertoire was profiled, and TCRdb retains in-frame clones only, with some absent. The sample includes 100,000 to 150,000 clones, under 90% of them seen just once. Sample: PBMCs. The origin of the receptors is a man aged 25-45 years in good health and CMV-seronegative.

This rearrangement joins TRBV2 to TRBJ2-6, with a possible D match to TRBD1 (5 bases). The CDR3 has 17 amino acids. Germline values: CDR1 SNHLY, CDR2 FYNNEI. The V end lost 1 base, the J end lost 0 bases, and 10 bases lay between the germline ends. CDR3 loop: CASSEGNRFSGANVLTF. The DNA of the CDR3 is TGTGCCAGCAGTGAAGGAAACAGGTTCTCTGGGGCCAACGTCCTGACTTTC.

CDR3 sequence (DNA): TGTGCCAGCAGCTTGGAACCTCGATTAGACGAGCAGTACTTC. It yields the protein CASSLEPRLDEQYF. The rearrangement joins TRBV5-5 to TRBJ2-7; D call uncertain. Germline V gene data show CDR1 as SGHKS and CDR2 as YYEKEE (reference sequence). This CDR3 region has 14 residues. With 0 bases removed from V and 5 bases from J, the gap between germline ends came to 12 bases.

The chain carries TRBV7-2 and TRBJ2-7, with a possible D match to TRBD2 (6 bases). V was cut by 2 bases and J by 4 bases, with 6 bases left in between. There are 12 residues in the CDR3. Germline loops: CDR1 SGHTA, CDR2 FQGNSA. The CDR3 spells CASSLRGYEQYF. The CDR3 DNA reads TGTGCCAGCAGCTTACGGGGGTACGAGCAGTACTTC. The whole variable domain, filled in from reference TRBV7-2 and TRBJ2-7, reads GAGVSQSPSNKVTEKGKDVELRCDPISGHTALYWYRQSLGQGLEFLIYFQGNSAPDKSGLPSDRFSAERTGGSVSTLTIQRTQQEDSAVYLCASSLRGYEQYFGPGTRLTVT.

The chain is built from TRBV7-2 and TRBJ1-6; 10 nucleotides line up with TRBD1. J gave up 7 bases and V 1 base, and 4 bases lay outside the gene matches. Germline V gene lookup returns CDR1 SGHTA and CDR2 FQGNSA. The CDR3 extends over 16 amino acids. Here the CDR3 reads CASSLVWGQGNSPLHF. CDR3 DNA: TGTGCCAGCAGCTTAGTCTGGGGACAGGGGAATTCACCCCTCCACTTT.

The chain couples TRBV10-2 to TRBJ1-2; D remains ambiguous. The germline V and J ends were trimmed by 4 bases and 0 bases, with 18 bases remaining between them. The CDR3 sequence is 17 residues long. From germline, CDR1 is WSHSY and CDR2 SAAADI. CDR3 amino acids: CASSALAGLGANYGYTF. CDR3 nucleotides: TGCGCCAGCAGTGCTCTGGCAGGCCTCGGTGCTAACTATGGCTACACCTTC.

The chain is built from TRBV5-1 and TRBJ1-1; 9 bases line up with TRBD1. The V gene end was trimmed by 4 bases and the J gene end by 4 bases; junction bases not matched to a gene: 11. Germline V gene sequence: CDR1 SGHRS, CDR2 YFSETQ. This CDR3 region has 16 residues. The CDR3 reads CASSRQQGAQGTEAFF. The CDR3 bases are TGCGCCAGCAGCAGGCAACAGGGGGCCCAGGGCACTGAAGCTTTCTTT.

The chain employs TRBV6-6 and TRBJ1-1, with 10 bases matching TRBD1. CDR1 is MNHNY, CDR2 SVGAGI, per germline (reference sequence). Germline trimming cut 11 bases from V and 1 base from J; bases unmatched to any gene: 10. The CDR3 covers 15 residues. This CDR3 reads CAGQSGTGENTEAFF. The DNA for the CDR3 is TGTGCCGGCCAGTCCGGGACAGGGGAGAACACTGAAGCTTTCTTT.